The following is a T cell receptor beta chain sequence with its context. This sample is drawn from a study of blood T cell repertoires in COVID-19. The CDR3 is 16 amino acids. Trimming cost V 2 bases and J 1 base, with 14 bases left between them. The germline gives CDR1 MGHDK, CDR2 SYGVNS. Only in-frame clones appear in the TCRdb table, and some are missing; sequencing was by immunoSEQ multiplex PCR. Of tens of thousands of clones in the sample, 65% to 85% were seen once. The sequenced material came from peripheral blood. This chain links TRBV25-1 with TRBJ2-5, with a tentative D call TRBD1 (8 bases). This receptor was obtained from a man in his forties or fifties with acute or convalescent COVID-19. DNA of the CDR3: TGTGCCAGCAGTGAAAACAGGGGGGGATCCCAAGAGACCCAGTACTTC. Translating gives CASSENRGGSQETQYF.